The 26 T cell receptor beta chains below come from one sample, sequenced in a study of T-cell reconstitution after alpha-beta-depleted transplantation in children. During its preparation, the TCRbeta library received unique molecular identifiers. TCRdb ran MiXCR on the PCR reads and lists one entry per CDR3 protein. The sample lists hundreds of thousands of distinct CDR3 sequences, around 13% occurring once. The source material was PBMCs, sampled before TCRalphabeta/CD19-depleted stem cell transplant. The source is a girl aged 2 to 9 with congenital amegakaryocytic thrombocytopenia, due to receive a stem cell transplant.

This clonotype was counted ten times or more. V is TRBV29-1 and J is TRBJ2-3, with TRBD1 matching over 8 bases. The CDR3 loop spans 16 amino acids. Looked up from germline, CDR1 is SQVTM and CDR2 is ANQGSEA. V gave up 3 bases and J gave up 1 base; unmatched junction bases: 9. The CDR3 region is CSVEKSPGQGTDTQYF. In nucleotides, the CDR3 is TGCAGCGTTGAGAAAAGTCCGGGACAGGGCACAGATACGCAGTATTTT.

This clonotype was recorded a few times. The chain is built from TRBV12-3 or TRBV12-4 and TRBJ2-1; 8 bases fit TRBD1. V lost 5 bases and J lost 9; bases outside the gene matches: 21. The CDR3 covers 18 residues. Here the CDR3 DNA reads TGTGCCAGCAGTCCGGGGGAGGTATCGACAGGGGTATTTGCTGAGCAGTTCTTC. Its translation: CASSPGEVSTGVFAEQFF.

This clonotype was recorded at least ten times. This chain connects TRBV20-1 to TRBJ2-7; D may be TRBD1 (6 bases). The CDR3 covers 14 residues. In germline, CDR1 is DFQATT, CDR2 SNEGSKA (reference sequence). Trimming pared 0 bases from V and 3 bases from J, leaving 12 bases between. The CDR3 coding sequence is TGCAGTGCTAGAGATTCCGCGACAGGCTACGAGCAGTACTTC. Translating it yields CSARDSATGYEQYF.

This clonotype was observed at least ten times. This chain connects TRBV5-1 to TRBJ1-5; D may be TRBD1 (6 bases). This CDR3 has 14 residues. Trimming cost V 7 bases and J 2 bases, with 13 bases left between them. Germline V gene data show CDR1 as SGHRS and CDR2 as YFSETQ. The CDR3 nucleotides are TGCGCCAGCTCGACAGGTTCGGGCAATCAGCCCCAGCATTTT. This encodes CASSTGSGNQPQHF.

This clonotype showed up many times. The chain is built from TRBV12-3 or TRBV12-4 and TRBJ1-1; 7 bases align to TRBD1. The junction had 6 bases not matched to a gene; V was cut back by 6 bases and J by 8 bases. The CDR3 covers 12 residues. CDR3 region: CASSLRGREAFF. CDR3 sequence (DNA): TGTGCCAGCAGCCTTAGGGGGCGGGAAGCTTTCTTT.

This rearrangement joins TRBV3-1 to TRBJ2-7, with 9 bases identical to TRBD2. The CDR3 has 16 amino acids. Germline CDR1 and CDR2: LGHDT and YNNKEL (reference sequence). The V segment lost 4 bases and the J segment 2 bases; nucleotides outside the gene matches: 9. The CDR3 region is CASSPHSSGIAYEQYF. CDR3 bases: TGTGCCAGCAGCCCCCACTCTAGCGGGATCGCCTACGAGCAGTACTTC.

This clonotype has a count of ten or more. The chain recombines TRBV5-1 with TRBJ1-1, with D tentatively TRBD1 (5 bases). Trimming left V 4 bases short and J 4 bases short, with 11 bases between. Germline CDR1 is SGHRS and CDR2 is YFSETQ. This CDR3 spans 13 amino acids. The CDR3 here is CASSRAGSTEAFF. CDR3 coding DNA: TGCGCCAGCAGCAGAGCAGGGTCCACTGAAGCTTTCTTT.

This clonotype was observed at least ten times. The chain uses TRBV20-1 and TRBJ2-7, with TRBD1 as a possible D gene (5 bases). Trimming stripped 1 base from V and 4 bases from J, with 11 bases between. Germline V gene sequence: CDR1 DFQATT, CDR2 SNEGSKA (reference sequence). CDR3 length: 13 amino acids. This CDR3 is CSARAFSGYEQYF. The CDR3 nucleotides read TGCAGTGCTAGAGCCTTTTCAGGGTACGAGCAGTACTTC.

This clonotype came up many times. The V call is TRBV15, the J call TRBJ1-5, with D possibly being TRBD1 (6 bases). The CDR3 is 15 amino acids. Deletions cut 0 bases from V and 6 bases from J, with 12 bases between. The germline gives CDR1 LNHNV, CDR2 YYDKDF (reference sequence). The CDR3 loop reads CATSRDRGIGQPQHF. The CDR3 bases are TGTGCCACCAGCAGAGATAGGGGGATCGGTCAGCCCCAGCATTTT.

This clonotype turned up a few times. CDR3 nucleotide sequence: TGTGCCACCCAAACAGGGGCTCGCGAGCAGTTCTTC. Amino acids: CATQTGAREQFF. V usage is TRBV10-3 and J usage is TRBJ2-1; 7 bases are a match to TRBD1. There are 12 residues in the CDR3. V shed 10 bases and J 10 bases; nucleotides not matched to a gene: 10. Germline loops: CDR1 ENHRY, CDR2 SYGVKD.

This clonotype was counted many times. The chain combines TRBV20-1 with TRBJ2-1; 8 bases align to TRBD1. The V gene's germline CDR1 is DFQATT and CDR2 SNEGSKA (reference sequence). CDR3 length: 14 amino acids. The trim removed 6 bases at V and 2 bases at J, leaving 6 bases unmatched. The DNA of the CDR3 is TGCAGTGCCCTGCGGACAGGGACCTACAATGAGCAGTTCTTC. It encodes CSALRTGTYNEQFF.

This clonotype was picked up many times. The rearrangement joins TRBV5-5 to TRBJ1-2; weak D call: TRBD1 (6 bases). The CDR3 loop spans 14 amino acids. V lost 4 bases, J lost 1 base, and 11 bases lay in between. Germline CDR1 is SGHKS and CDR2 is YYEKEE (reference sequence). This CDR3 is CASSVTGYNYGYTF. DNA of the CDR3: TGTGCCAGCAGCGTGACAGGTTATAACTATGGCTACACCTTC.

The gene calls are TRBV20-1 and TRBJ1-2; TRBD1 might be the D (6 bases). This CDR3 is 16 amino acids long. The V gene lost 5 bases and the J gene lost 8 bases, with 27 bases spanning the gap. Germline V gene lookup returns CDR1 DFQATT and CDR2 SNEGSKA (reference sequence). CDR3: CSASRGKLTYDRGYTF. The CDR3 DNA is TGCAGTGCTTCAAGGGGGAAGCTTACCTACGACAGAGGCTACACCTTC.

The chain uses TRBV29-1 and TRBJ2-3; D is uncertain. Germline CDR1 is SQVTM and CDR2 is ANQGSEA. The CDR3 sequence is 13 residues long. V lost 3 bases to trimming and J lost 6 bases, with 13 bases between them. CDR3 loop: CSVERVSFDTQYF. The DNA of the CDR3 is TGCAGCGTTGAGCGAGTTTCCTTCGATACGCAGTATTTT.

This clonotype was picked up a small number of times. The chain recombines TRBV7-2 with TRBJ2-7, with D possibly called TRBD1 or TRBD2 (5 bases each). The V gene's germline CDR1 is SGHTA and CDR2 FQGNSA. The V and J ends lost 1 base and 7 bases respectively, with 17 bases between them. The CDR3 totals 15 residues. This chain's CDR3 is CASSLDSGRYWEQYF. CDR3 coding DNA: TGTGCCAGCAGCTTAGATTCGGGGCGATACTGGGAGCAGTACTTC.

Worth noting for this clonotype: This may be a read error, as it is one base from a much larger clone. The J gene is TRBJ2-3, the V gene TRBV5-1; 9 bases align to TRBD1. The CDR3 length is 16 residues. In germline, CDR1 is SGHRS, CDR2 YFSETQ. After removal of 7 bases from V and 2 bases from J, the junction contained 11 bases not matched to a gene. DNA of the CDR3: TGCGCCAGCTGCACAACCGGGACAGGGTTCACAGATACGCAGTATTTT. It encodes CASCTTGTGFTDTQYF.

This clonotype was detected only a few times. This chain connects TRBV20-1 to TRBJ2-3; the D gene is possibly TRBD2 (5 bases). This CDR3 comprises 14 residues. Germline V CDR1 and CDR2: DFQATT, SNEGSKA (reference sequence). Trimming took off 3 bases at V and 2 bases at J, with 12 bases between the two ends. The CDR3 nucleotides are TGCAGTGCTAGTGAGCGGTACCCCACAGATACGCAGTATTTT. The encoded protein is CSASERYPTDTQYF.

The CDR3 spells CSASGRISYEQYF. In DNA, the CDR3 is TGCAGTGCTAGCGGGAGAATCTCCTACGAGCAGTACTTC. This chain uses TRBV20-1 with TRBJ2-7; tentative D call: TRBD2 (6 bases). The V end lost 3 bases, the J end lost 0 bases, and 9 bases lay between the germline ends. Germline V gene sequence: CDR1 DFQATT, CDR2 SNEGSKA (reference sequence). The CDR3 length is 13 residues.

This clonotype came up many times. The chain couples TRBV7-9 to TRBJ2-1, with 7 bases lining up with TRBD2. J gave up 2 bases and V 4 bases, and 2 bases lay outside the gene matches. This CDR3 has 14 residues. From germline, CDR1 is SEHNR and CDR2 FQNEAQ (reference sequence). The CDR3 protein is CASSSAGTYNEQFF. The CDR3 DNA reads as TGTGCCAGCAGCTCAGCGGGGACCTACAATGAGCAGTTCTTC.

With regard to this clonotype: A much larger clone is a single base away; this may be a read error. The chain employs TRBV29-1 and TRBJ2-3; either TRBD1 or TRBD2 may fit D (5 bases each). The CDR3 totals 14 residues. The germline CDR1 and CDR2 sequences are SQVTM and ANQGSEA. The CDR3 sequence: CSAERDGISGTQYF. DNA for the CDR3: TGCAGCGCTGAAAGGGACGGGATTAGTGGTACGCAGTATTTT.

This clonotype has ten or more counts. The chain combines TRBV5-1 with TRBJ2-3, with 12 bases that match TRBD2. Trimming cost V 4 bases and J 5 bases; bases outside gene matches: 14. The CDR3 is 18 amino acids. CDR1 and CDR2 (germline): SGHRS, YFSETQ. DNA of the CDR3: TGCGCCAGCAGCCCTAACCCGTCTAGCGGGAGGGCCGAAGATACGCAGTATTTT. Translated: CASSPNPSSGRAEDTQYF. Supplemented by reference TRBV5-1 and TRBJ2-3, the full variable domain reads KAGVTQTPRYLIKTRGQQVTLSCSPISGHRSVSWYQQTPGQGLQFLFEYFSETQRNKGNFPGRFSGRQFSNSRSEMNVSTLELGDSALYLCASSPNPSSGRAEDTQYFGPGTRLTVL.

This clonotype came up a few times. The CDR3 sequence is CASSSWTSETTGELFF. The DNA of the CDR3 is TGTGCCAGCAGCTCATGGACTAGCGAGACCACCGGGGAGCTGTTTTTT. The chain is built from TRBV5-6 and TRBJ2-2; 9 bases line up with TRBD2. J lost 4 bases, V lost 3 bases, and 7 bases had no gene match. The CDR3 is made up of 16 amino acids. The germline CDR1 and CDR2 sequences are SGHDT and YYEEEE.

This clonotype was detected only a few times. This sequence joins TRBV5-1 and TRBJ1-1; weak D call: TRBD1 (5 bases). V lost 5 bases and J 5 bases, leaving 16 bases between the germline ends. The germline CDR1 and CDR2 sequences are SGHRS and YFSETQ. This CDR3 is 14 amino acids long. CDR3 coding DNA: TGCGCCAGCAGACCCGGGGGGGAGTCTACTGAAGCTTTCTTT. Its protein product is CASRPGGESTEAFF.

This clonotype was observed at least ten times. This rearrangement joins TRBV5-1 to TRBJ2-3; possible D gene TRBD1, 6 bases. V dropped 1 base and J dropped 2 bases, with 14 bases sitting between them. The CDR3 is 16 amino acids. Germline lookup yields CDR1 SGHRS and CDR2 YFSETQ. The CDR3 reads CASSLYTGLDTDTQYF. The CDR3 nucleotides read TGCGCCAGCAGCTTGTACACAGGGTTGGACACAGATACGCAGTATTTT.

In this sample, this clonotype turned up many times. The J gene is TRBJ2-3, the V gene TRBV19, with D perhaps matching TRBD1 (6 bases). Between the trimmed V and J ends, which lost 8 bases and 3 bases, there was a span of 18 bases. Germline loops: CDR1 LNHDA, CDR2 SQIVND (reference sequence). The CDR3 is 15 residues long. CDR3 residues: CASGMGAPPTDTQYF. In DNA form, the CDR3 reads TGTGCCAGTGGGATGGGGGCCCCTCCGACAGATACGCAGTATTTT.

The CDR3 region is CASSIPSGRRDEQFF. In DNA, the CDR3 is TGTGCCAGCAGTATCCCTAGCGGGAGAAGAGATGAGCAGTTCTTC. The rearrangement uses TRBV28 and TRBJ2-1, with 10 bases fitting TRBD2. Germline CDR1 and CDR2: MDHEN and SYDVKM. This CDR3 has 15 amino acids. The trim removed 5 bases at V and 8 bases at J, leaving 9 bases unmatched.